This T cell receptor beta chain derives from a study of shared clonotypes between healthy human individuals. Study-wide results and caveats: Generation probabilities of non-shared clonotypes were lower (relative to those shared by all four donors). The study drew on few donors, limiting represented genetic and exposure-history diversity.

As for this clone: Its antigen is as yet unknown.

The CDR3 length is 13 residues. With 11 bases removed from V and 5 bases from J, the gap between germline ends came to 15 bases. In germline, CDR1 is SEHNR, CDR2 FQNEAQ (reference sequence). Genomic DNA per cell subset filled all wells of several immunoSEQ plates. Produced via immunoSEQ multiplex PCR; TCRdb's table is partial and in-frame only. The profile covers more than 2,000,000 clones, with 80% to 95% appearing a single time and under 0.45% taken by the ten largest. The rearrangement joins TRBV7-9 to TRBJ2-2, with D maybe TRBD1 (6 bases). The clonotype comes from a young man in good health. Some clones in this sample may be carry-over from other donors' samples. Sequenced material: naive CD4+ T cells from PBMCs. Subset noted: CD45RA+ positively selected. Here the CDR3 reads CAHEGEPTGELFF. CDR3 DNA sequence: TGTGCCCACGAGGGGGAGCCGACCGGGGAGCTGTTTTTT.